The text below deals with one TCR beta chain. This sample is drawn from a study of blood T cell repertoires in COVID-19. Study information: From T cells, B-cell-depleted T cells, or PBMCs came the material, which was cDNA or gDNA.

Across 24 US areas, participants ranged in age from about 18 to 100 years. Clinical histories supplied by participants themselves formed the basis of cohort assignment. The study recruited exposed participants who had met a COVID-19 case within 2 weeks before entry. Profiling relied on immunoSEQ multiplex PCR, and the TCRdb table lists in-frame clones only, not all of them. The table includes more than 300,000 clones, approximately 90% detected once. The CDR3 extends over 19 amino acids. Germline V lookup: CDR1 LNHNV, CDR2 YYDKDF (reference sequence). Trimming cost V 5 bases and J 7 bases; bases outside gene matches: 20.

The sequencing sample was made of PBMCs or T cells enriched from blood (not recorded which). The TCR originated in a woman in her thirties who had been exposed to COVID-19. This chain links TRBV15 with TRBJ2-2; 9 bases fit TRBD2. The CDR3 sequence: CATSSNLPEVAGVVGELFF. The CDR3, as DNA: TGTGCCACCAGCTCCAACCTTCCCGAAGTAGCGGGGGTAGTCGGGGAGCTGTTTTTT.